The present T cell receptor (beta chain) was sequenced within a study of blood T cell repertoires in COVID-19. About the study: The cDNA or gDNA used as material had been derived from T cells, B-cell-depleted T cells, or PBMCs.

This CDR3 has 15 residues. Germline V CDR1 and CDR2: SGHDN, FVKESK. V was pared by 2 bases and J by 7 bases, with 14 bases between. Using immunoSEQ multiplex PCR, the repertoire was profiled, and TCRdb retains in-frame clones only, with some absent. The profile shows fewer than 250,000 clones, approximately 85% of them singletons. The TCR sequence derives from a woman aged 70 to 79 with acute or convalescent COVID-19. The chain couples TRBV14 to TRBJ1-4, with D perhaps matching TRBD1 (5 bases). Input material: peripheral blood. As DNA, the CDR3 is TGTGCCAGCAGCCAATACAAGGGGCAGGTTGAAAAACTGTTTTTT. It codes for CASSQYKGQVEKLFF.